These T cell receptor beta chains were read from a single sample in a study of blood T cell repertoires in COVID-19. The data were produced by immunoSEQ multiplex PCR, yet TCRdb's version contains in-frame clones alone and is incomplete. There are 210,000 or so clones in the sample; about 90% occur only once, and about 0.66% lies in the top ten. Input material: peripheral blood. The source is a man between 50 and 59 years old with acute or convalescent COVID-19. Each CDR3 is given with its conserved first and last residue. Fields, in order: clone size, V gene, J gene, D gene, CDR3 protein, CDR3 DNA. D genes are given only for firm matches. Clone size is shown for a subset of rows, as once, few, many or a class of expanded clone.

abundance: .; v_gene: TRBV6-6; j_gene: TRBJ1-1; d_gene: .; CDR3aa: CASSYLGGWDTEAFF; CDR3nt: TGTGCCAGCAGTTACTTGGGGGGATGGGACACTGAAGCTTTCTTT
abundance: .; v_gene: TRBV7-2; j_gene: TRBJ1-1; d_gene: .; CDR3aa: CASSLITRMNTEAFF; CDR3nt: TGTGCCAGCAGCTTAATCACTCGTATGAACACTGAAGCTTTCTTT
abundance: .; v_gene: TRBV5-1; j_gene: TRBJ1-1; d_gene: .; CDR3aa: CASSSTSNTEAFF; CDR3nt: TGCGCCAGCAGCTCGACATCGAACACTGAAGCTTTCTTT
abundance: .; v_gene: TRBV7-3; j_gene: TRBJ2-3; d_gene: .; CDR3aa: CASSLLPSSTDTQYF; CDR3nt: TGTGCCAGCAGCTTACTCCCTAGCAGCACAGATACGCAGTATTTT
abundance: .; v_gene: TRBV9; j_gene: TRBJ1-4; d_gene: TRBD1; CDR3aa: CASSVSGQGPSDEKLFF; CDR3nt: TGTGCCAGCAGCGTATCGGGACAGGGACCCTCGGACGAAAAACTGTTTTTT
abundance: .; v_gene: TRBV6-5; j_gene: TRBJ1-2; d_gene: .; CDR3aa: CASGLTDLYGYTF; CDR3nt: TGTGCCAGCGGTCTGACAGACCTCTATGGCTACACCTTC
abundance: .; v_gene: TRBV28; j_gene: TRBJ2-7; d_gene: .; CDR3aa: CASSPTSLAREQYF; CDR3nt: TGTGCCAGCAGTCCCACCTCACTAGCCCGGGAGCAGTACTTC
abundance: .; v_gene: TRBV28; j_gene: TRBJ1-5; d_gene: .; CDR3aa: CASGFDRNNQPQHF; CDR3nt: TGTGCCAGCGGATTCGACAGGAACAATCAGCCCCAGCATTTT
abundance: .; v_gene: TRBV19; j_gene: TRBJ1-1; d_gene: .; CDR3aa: CASSLPDRRTEAFF; CDR3nt: TGTGCCAGTAGTCTACCGGACAGACGGACTGAAGCTTTCTTT
abundance: .; v_gene: TRBV3-1/TRBV3-2; j_gene: TRBJ1-6; d_gene: TRBD1; CDR3aa: CASSDREIYPLHF; CDR3nt: TGTGCCAGCAGCGACAGGGAGATCTACCCCCTCCACTTT
abundance: .; v_gene: TRBV5-1; j_gene: TRBJ2-1; d_gene: .; CDR3aa: CASSLATGGPRNEQFF; CDR3nt: TGCGCCAGCAGCTTGGCGACCGGGGGGCCCCGGAATGAGCAGTTCTTC
abundance: .; v_gene: TRBV27; j_gene: TRBJ2-3; d_gene: .; CDR3aa: CASSFGSTDTQYF; CDR3nt: TGTGCCAGCAGCTTTGGGAGTACAGATACGCAGTATTTT
abundance: .; v_gene: TRBV4-2; j_gene: TRBJ2-3; d_gene: TRBD2; CDR3aa: CASSQLRETATDTQYF; CDR3nt: TGTGCCAGCAGCCAATTGCGGGAGACCGCCACAGATACGCAGTATTTT
abundance: .; v_gene: TRBV28; j_gene: TRBJ1-4; d_gene: .; CDR3aa: CASSLDGLASNEKLFF; CDR3nt: TGTGCCAGCAGTTTAGACGGGTTGGCGTCTAATGAAAAACTGTTTTTT
abundance: .; v_gene: TRBV28; j_gene: TRBJ1-3; d_gene: .; CDR3aa: CASSPRGNTIYF; CDR3nt: TGTGCCAGCAGTCCCAGGGGAAACACCATATATTTT
abundance: once; v_gene: TRBV7-9; j_gene: TRBJ1-1; d_gene: .; CDR3aa: CASSPPRSGSIEAFF; CDR3nt: TGTGCCAGCAGCCCTCCTAGATCCGGGTCCATCGAAGCTTTCTTT
abundance: .; v_gene: TRBV6-2/TRBV6-3; j_gene: TRBJ1-5; d_gene: .; CDR3aa: CASSYGGGSQPQHF; CDR3nt: TGTGCCAGCAGTTATGGCGGGGGATCTCAGCCCCAGCATTTT
abundance: few; v_gene: TRBV7-6; j_gene: TRBJ2-2; d_gene: TRBD1; CDR3aa: CASSLAGQSATGELFF; CDR3nt: TGTGCCAGCAGCTTAGCGGGACAGAGCGCCACCGGGGAGCTGTTTTTT
abundance: .; v_gene: TRBV7-9; j_gene: TRBJ2-1; d_gene: TRBD2; CDR3aa: CASSRTGGTYNEQFF; CDR3nt: TGTGCCAGCAGTCGCACGGGAGGGACCTACAATGAGCAGTTCTTC
abundance: .; v_gene: TRBV29-1; j_gene: TRBJ1-2; d_gene: .; CDR3aa: CSGAQQTNYGYTF; CDR3nt: TGCAGCGGCGCCCAGCAGACTAACTATGGCTACACCTTT
abundance: .; v_gene: TRBV2; j_gene: TRBJ2-1; d_gene: .; CDR3aa: CASRYRVGDNEQFF; CDR3nt: TGTGCCAGCAGATACAGGGTCGGGGACAATGAGCAGTTCTTC
abundance: once; v_gene: TRBV5-6; j_gene: TRBJ2-5; d_gene: TRBD1; CDR3aa: CASSLLQGHWTQYF; CDR3nt: TGTGCCAGCAGCTTGCTACAGGGGCATTGGACCCAGTACTTC
abundance: .; v_gene: TRBV3-1/TRBV3-2; j_gene: TRBJ2-2; d_gene: .; CDR3aa: CASSLNTGELFF; CDR3nt: TGTGCCAGCAGCCTAAACACCGGGGAGCTGTTTTTT
abundance: once; v_gene: TRBV27; j_gene: TRBJ1-1; d_gene: TRBD1; CDR3aa: CASNPQGAYTEAFF; CDR3nt: TGTGCCAGCAATCCACAGGGGGCATACACTGAAGCTTTCTTT
abundance: .; v_gene: TRBV6-2/TRBV6-3; j_gene: TRBJ2-1; d_gene: .; CDR3aa: CASSYSRSGYMEQFF; CDR3nt: TGTGCCAGCAGTTACTCCCGCTCAGGGTATATGGAGCAGTTCTTC
abundance: .; v_gene: TRBV4-1; j_gene: TRBJ2-2; d_gene: .; CDR3aa: CASSREFVTGELFF; CDR3nt: TGCGCCAGCAGCCGGGAGTTTGTCACCGGGGAGCTGTTTTTT
abundance: .; v_gene: TRBV6-7; j_gene: TRBJ2-1; d_gene: .; CDR3aa: CASSSLSEQFF; CDR3nt: TGTGCCAGCAGCTCATTGAGTGAGCAGTTCTTC
abundance: .; v_gene: TRBV4-1; j_gene: TRBJ1-1; d_gene: .; CDR3aa: CASSPPGDTEAFF; CDR3nt: TGCGCCAGCAGCCCCCCAGGGGACACTGAAGCTTTCTTT
abundance: .; v_gene: TRBV2; j_gene: TRBJ2-3; d_gene: .; CDR3aa: CASSEAWTSTDTQYF; CDR3nt: TGTGCCAGCAGTGAAGCTTGGACAAGCACAGATACGCAGTATTTT
abundance: .; v_gene: TRBV12-5; j_gene: TRBJ2-3; d_gene: .; CDR3aa: CASGLVRDGAAHTDTQYF; CDR3nt: TGTGCTAGTGGTTTGGTACGAGATGGAGCGGCCCACACAGATACGCAGTATTTT
abundance: .; v_gene: TRBV5-1; j_gene: TRBJ2-7; d_gene: TRBD2; CDR3aa: CASSGGPGTSGNYEQYF; CDR3nt: TGCGCCAGCAGCGGGGGGCCGGGGACTAGCGGGAACTACGAGCAGTACTTC
abundance: .; v_gene: TRBV28; j_gene: TRBJ2-3; d_gene: .; CDR3aa: CASSLLGERAGDTQYF; CDR3nt: TGTGCCAGCAGTTTATTGGGCGAGCGGGCCGGGGATACGCAGTATTTT
abundance: .; v_gene: TRBV6-4; j_gene: TRBJ2-2; d_gene: TRBD1; CDR3aa: CASSEGTGGAFSDTGELFF; CDR3nt: TGTGCCAGCAGCGAGGGGACAGGGGGCGCCTTCTCGGACACCGGGGAGCTGTTTTTT
abundance: .; v_gene: TRBV7-3; j_gene: TRBJ1-5; d_gene: .; CDR3aa: CASSFRGEGGNQPQHF; CDR3nt: TGTGCCAGCAGCTTCCGGGGGGAGGGTGGCAATCAGCCCCAGCATTTT
abundance: .; v_gene: TRBV5-1; j_gene: TRBJ2-2; d_gene: .; CDR3aa: CASSLQGPGNGELFF; CDR3nt: TGCGCCAGCAGCCTACAGGGTCCCGGGAACGGGGAGCTGTTTTTT
abundance: .; v_gene: TRBV5-4; j_gene: TRBJ2-1; d_gene: .; CDR3aa: CASSFRRESYNEQFF; CDR3nt: TGTGCCAGCAGCTTCAGGAGGGAATCCTACAATGAGCAGTTCTTC
abundance: .; v_gene: TRBV19; j_gene: TRBJ1-1; d_gene: TRBD1; CDR3aa: CASSIVRTGIAFF; CDR3nt: TGTGCCAGTAGTATAGTCCGGACAGGGATAGCTTTCTTT
abundance: once; v_gene: TRBV5-4; j_gene: TRBJ1-2; d_gene: TRBD1; CDR3aa: CASSPPGGAGGYTF; CDR3nt: TGTGCCAGCAGCCCCCCAGGGGGCGCAGGTGGCTACACCTTC
abundance: .; v_gene: TRBV5-1; j_gene: TRBJ2-3; d_gene: TRBD2; CDR3aa: CASSWTSGVTDTQYF; CDR3nt: TGCGCCAGCAGCTGGACTAGCGGAGTTACAGATACGCAGTATTTT
abundance: .; v_gene: TRBV24-1; j_gene: TRBJ2-1; d_gene: TRBD2; CDR3aa: CATSDPSGGRVNEQFF; CDR3nt: TGTGCCACCAGTGATCCCAGCGGGGGAAGGGTCAATGAGCAGTTCTTC
abundance: .; v_gene: TRBV11-2; j_gene: TRBJ1-2; d_gene: .; CDR3aa: CASSVQINYGYTF; CDR3nt: TGTGCCAGCAGCGTACAGATTAACTATGGCTACACCTTC
abundance: .; v_gene: TRBV7-8; j_gene: TRBJ2-5; d_gene: TRBD2; CDR3aa: CASSLGLAGGGGETQYF; CDR3nt: TGTGCCAGCAGCTTAGGCCTAGCGGGGGGAGGCGGAGAGACCCAGTACTTC
abundance: .; v_gene: TRBV19; j_gene: TRBJ2-2; d_gene: .; CDR3aa: CASPTNTGELFF; CDR3nt: TGTGCCAGTCCAACGAACACCGGGGAGCTGTTTTTT
abundance: .; v_gene: TRBV7-9; j_gene: TRBJ1-1; d_gene: .; CDR3aa: CASSPPTVVDTEAFF; CDR3nt: TGTGCCAGCAGCCCGCCCACAGTTGTGGACACTGAAGCTTTCTTT
abundance: .; v_gene: TRBV28; j_gene: TRBJ2-3; d_gene: TRBD2; CDR3aa: CASSLGLAGVDTQYF; CDR3nt: TGTGCCAGCAGTTTAGGTCTAGCGGGAGTGGATACGCAGTATTTT
abundance: .; v_gene: TRBV9; j_gene: TRBJ2-5; d_gene: .; CDR3aa: CASSAPRGGQETQYF; CDR3nt: TGTGCCAGCAGCGCCCCTAGAGGAGGCCAAGAGACCCAGTACTTC
abundance: few; v_gene: TRBV24-1; j_gene: TRBJ2-2; d_gene: TRBD1; CDR3aa: CATSDFNMWQGAPGELFF; CDR3nt: TGTGCCACCAGTGATTTCAATATGTGGCAGGGGGCCCCCGGGGAGCTGTTTTTT
abundance: .; v_gene: TRBV19; j_gene: TRBJ1-2; d_gene: TRBD1; CDR3aa: CASSEQGLGGYTF; CDR3nt: TGTGCCAGTAGCGAACAGGGGCTCGGTGGCTACACCTTC